This entry features one T cell receptor (beta chain) sequence. These data come from a study of blood T cell repertoires in COVID-19. The overall study: Both acute and convalescent COVID-19 samples were obtained from the United States, Italy and Spain. T cells, B-cell-depleted T cells, or PBMCs provided the cDNA or gDNA that served as material.

The data were produced by immunoSEQ multiplex PCR, yet TCRdb's version contains in-frame clones alone and is incomplete. The data show 140,000 or so clones, with about four fifths seen just once and less than 5% held by the top ten. This CDR3 is 15 amino acids long. Germline-derived CDR1 and CDR2 are MDHEN and SYDVKM. V dropped 6 bases and J dropped 4 bases, with 18 bases sitting between them. This receptor was taken from a woman between 70 and 85 years old with COVID-19, enrolled during active disease. The material sequenced was peripheral blood. The chain combines TRBV28 with TRBJ1-2; D remains ambiguous. The CDR3 DNA is TGTGCCAGCAGCACGCCGTGGGGAGCTAGCTATGGCTACACCTTC. This translates into CASSTPWGASYGYTF.